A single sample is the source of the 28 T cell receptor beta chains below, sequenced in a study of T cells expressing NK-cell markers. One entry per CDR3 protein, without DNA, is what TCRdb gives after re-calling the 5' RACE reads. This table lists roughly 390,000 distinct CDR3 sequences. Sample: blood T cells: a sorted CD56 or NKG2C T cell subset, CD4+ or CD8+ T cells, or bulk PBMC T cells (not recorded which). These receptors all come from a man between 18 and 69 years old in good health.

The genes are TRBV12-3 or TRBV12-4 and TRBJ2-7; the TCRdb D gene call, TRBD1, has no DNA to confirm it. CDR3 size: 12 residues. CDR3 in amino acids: CASKSQGGEQYF.

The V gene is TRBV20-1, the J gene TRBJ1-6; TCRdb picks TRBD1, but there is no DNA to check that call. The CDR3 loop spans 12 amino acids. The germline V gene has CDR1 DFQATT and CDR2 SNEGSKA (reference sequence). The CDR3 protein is CSARDRDSPLHF.

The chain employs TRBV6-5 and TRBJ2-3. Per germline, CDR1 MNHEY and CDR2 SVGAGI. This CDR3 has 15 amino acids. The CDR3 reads CASTRTVTSTDTQYF.

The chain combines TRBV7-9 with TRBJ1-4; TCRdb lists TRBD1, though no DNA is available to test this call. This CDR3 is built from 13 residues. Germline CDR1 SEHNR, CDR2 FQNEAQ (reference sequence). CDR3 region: CASSNRGREKLFF.

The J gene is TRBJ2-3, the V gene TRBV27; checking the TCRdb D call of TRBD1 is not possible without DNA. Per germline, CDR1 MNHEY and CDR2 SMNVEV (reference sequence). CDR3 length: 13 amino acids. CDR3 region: CASRLGLTDTQYF.

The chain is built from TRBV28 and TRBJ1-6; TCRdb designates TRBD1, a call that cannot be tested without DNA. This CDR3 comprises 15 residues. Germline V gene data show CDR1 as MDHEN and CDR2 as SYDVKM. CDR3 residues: CASSFIDRGDSPLHF.

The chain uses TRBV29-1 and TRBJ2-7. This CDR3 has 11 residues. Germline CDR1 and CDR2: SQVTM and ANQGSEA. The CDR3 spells CSALLSYEQYF.

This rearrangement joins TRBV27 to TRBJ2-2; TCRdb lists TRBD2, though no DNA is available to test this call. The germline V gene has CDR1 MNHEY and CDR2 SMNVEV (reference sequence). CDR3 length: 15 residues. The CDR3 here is CASRSGGAPGGELFF.

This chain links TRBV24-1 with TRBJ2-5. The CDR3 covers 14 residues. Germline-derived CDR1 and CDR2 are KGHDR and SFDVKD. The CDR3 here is CATSDLLGQETQYF.

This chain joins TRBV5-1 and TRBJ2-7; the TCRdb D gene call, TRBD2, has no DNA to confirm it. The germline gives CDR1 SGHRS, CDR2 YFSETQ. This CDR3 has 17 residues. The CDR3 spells CASSLAASGGGSYEQYF.

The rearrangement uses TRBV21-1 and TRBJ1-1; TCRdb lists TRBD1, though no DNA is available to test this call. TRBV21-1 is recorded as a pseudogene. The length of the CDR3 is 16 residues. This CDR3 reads CASSKERGIWYTEAFF.

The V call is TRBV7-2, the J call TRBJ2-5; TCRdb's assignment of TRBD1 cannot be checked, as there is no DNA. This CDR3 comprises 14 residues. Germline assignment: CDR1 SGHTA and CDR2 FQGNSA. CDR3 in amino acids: CASTLIGGAETQYF.

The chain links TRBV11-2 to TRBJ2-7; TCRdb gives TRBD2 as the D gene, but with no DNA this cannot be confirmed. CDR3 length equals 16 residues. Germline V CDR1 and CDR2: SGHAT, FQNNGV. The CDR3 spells CASSPLGAGGSREQYF.

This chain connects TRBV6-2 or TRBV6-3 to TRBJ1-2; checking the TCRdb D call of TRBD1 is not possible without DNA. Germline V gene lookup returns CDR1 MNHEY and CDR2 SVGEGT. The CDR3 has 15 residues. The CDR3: CASSRGQTLNYGYTF.

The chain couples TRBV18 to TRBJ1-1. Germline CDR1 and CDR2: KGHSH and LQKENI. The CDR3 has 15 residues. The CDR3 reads CASSPLAGRETEAFF.

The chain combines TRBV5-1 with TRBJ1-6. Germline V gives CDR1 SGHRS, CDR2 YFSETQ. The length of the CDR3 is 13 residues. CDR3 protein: CASSLNDNSPLHF.

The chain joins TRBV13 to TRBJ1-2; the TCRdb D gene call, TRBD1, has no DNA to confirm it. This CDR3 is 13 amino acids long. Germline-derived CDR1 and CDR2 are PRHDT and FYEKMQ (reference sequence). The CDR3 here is CASTGTGGRGYTF.

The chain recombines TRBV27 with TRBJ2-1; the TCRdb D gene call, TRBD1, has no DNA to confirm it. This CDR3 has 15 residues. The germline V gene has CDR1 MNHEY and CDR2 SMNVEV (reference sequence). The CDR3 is CASSPRTGSHNEQFF.

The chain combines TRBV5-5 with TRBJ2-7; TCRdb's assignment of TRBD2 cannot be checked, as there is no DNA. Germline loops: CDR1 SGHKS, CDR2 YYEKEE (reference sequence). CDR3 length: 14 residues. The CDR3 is CASGPTGVSYEQYF.

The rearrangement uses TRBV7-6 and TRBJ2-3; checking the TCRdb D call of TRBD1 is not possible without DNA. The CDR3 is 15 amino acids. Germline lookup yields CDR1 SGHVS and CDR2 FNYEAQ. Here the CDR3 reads CASSSNTGMADTQYF.

The CDR3 loop reads CASSPGTGHLVTYGELFF. This chain uses TRBV18 with TRBJ2-2; the TRBD1 assignment by TCRdb is unverifiable without DNA. The CDR3 extends over 18 amino acids. Germline assignment: CDR1 KGHSH and CDR2 LQKENI.

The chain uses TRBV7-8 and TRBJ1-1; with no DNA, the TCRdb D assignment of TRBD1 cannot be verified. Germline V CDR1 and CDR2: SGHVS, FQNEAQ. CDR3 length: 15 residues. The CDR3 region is CASSLFGTQNTEAFF.

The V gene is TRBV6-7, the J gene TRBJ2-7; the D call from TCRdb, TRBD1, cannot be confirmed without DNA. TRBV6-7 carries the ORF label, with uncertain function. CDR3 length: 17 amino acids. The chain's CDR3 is CASSYSSGTGDSYEQYF.

The CDR3 protein is CASSYSWEEGSPLHF. V and J are TRBV6-5 and TRBJ1-6. This CDR3 is built from 15 residues. Germline values: CDR1 MNHEY, CDR2 SVGAGI.

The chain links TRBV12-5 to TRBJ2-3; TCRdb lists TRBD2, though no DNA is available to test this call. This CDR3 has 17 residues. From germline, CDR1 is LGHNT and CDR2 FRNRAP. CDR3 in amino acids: CASGLVLAGGHTDTQYF.

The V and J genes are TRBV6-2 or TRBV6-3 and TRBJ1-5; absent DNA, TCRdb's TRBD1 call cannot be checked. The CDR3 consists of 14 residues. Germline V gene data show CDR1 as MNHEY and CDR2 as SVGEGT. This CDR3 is CASSYYRGDQPQHF.

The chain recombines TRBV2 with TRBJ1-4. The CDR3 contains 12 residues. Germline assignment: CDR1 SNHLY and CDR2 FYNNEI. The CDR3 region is CASVILNEKLFF.

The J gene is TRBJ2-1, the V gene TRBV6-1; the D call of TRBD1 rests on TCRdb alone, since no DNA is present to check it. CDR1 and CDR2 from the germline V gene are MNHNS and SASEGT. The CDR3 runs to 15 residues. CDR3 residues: CASSDRGNLFNEQFF.